This T cell receptor beta chain was recorded in a study of shared clonotypes between healthy human individuals. The CDR3 spans 17 residues. CDR1 SGHAT and CDR2 FQNNGV come from the germline V gene. V lost 4 bases to trimming and J lost 1 base; unmatched junction nucleotides: 9. Notes on the study in general: Some clonotypes were shared by all four sorted-subset donors, while others were not shared. The non-shared ones had lower generation probabilities than the shared ones. Among the subsets, naive ones generally showed larger estimated richness than memory ones. Even with large depth, rarefaction showed that sorted-subset sequencing was incomplete.

It was across several immunoSEQ plates that each subset's genomic DNA was evenly split. Sequencing used immunoSEQ multiplex PCR; TCRdb keeps in-frame clones, though not all of them. The sample lists over 75,000 clones; approximately 70% were seen once. On this clone: Antigen specificity is unknown.

The rearrangement links TRBV11-2 to TRBJ2-3; TRBD1 matches 9 bases. The TCR comes from a man aged 25-45 years in good health. The sample taken for sequencing was memory CD8+ T cells sorted from blood. Noted subset: CD45RO+ cells pooled with CCR7-negative TemRA cells. This chain's CDR3 is CASSYWDRETGTDTQYF. The CDR3 bases are TGTGCCAGCAGCTACTGGGACAGGGAAACCGGCACAGATACGCAGTATTTT.